The 24 T cell receptor beta chains below were found in one sample sequenced in a study of regulatory T cells in long-lasting Graves disease. Time point described: newly diagnosed GD, antithyroid drugs for less than 3 months. There was RNA extracted from PBMCs, and the TCR library was made from it. Construction of TCR beta libraries relied on iRepertoire HTBI primers and on Arm-PCR targeting CDR3 regions. From the multiplex PCR reads, TCRdb called clonotypes with MiXCR, one entry per CDR3 protein. This sample has 580,000 or so distinct CDR3 sequences, with roughly 15% found just once. In addition, the sample was reused for a study of T cells in Graves' hyperthyroidism and ophthalmopathy.

Material: peripheral blood mononuclear cells (PBMCs), obtained at new diagnosis, from a patient treated with antithyroid drugs. These receptors originate from a man between 18 and 29 years old with Graves disease.

This clonotype appeared many times. The rearrangement uses TRBV12-3 or TRBV12-4 and TRBJ1-5; possibly TRBD1 for D (6 bases). V was clipped by 3 bases and J by 0 bases, with 18 bases between them. CDR3 size: 18 residues. The CDR3 is CASSFLWTAEYSNQPQHF. The CDR3 nucleotides read TGTGCCAGCAGTTTCCTTTGGACAGCGGAGTATAGCAATCAGCCCCAGCATTTT.

Comment on this clonotype: At one end, the junction sequence differs from germline, possibly due to a read error. This sequence joins TRBV18 and TRBJ2-3; 7 bases are a match to TRBD1. Looked up from germline, CDR1 is KGHSH and CDR2 is LQKENI. The CDR3 has 14 amino acids. This CDR3 reads CASPPTGGTDTQYF. The CDR3 DNA follows: TGTGCCAGCCCACCAACAGGGGGCACAGATACGCAGTATTTT.

The chain combines TRBV18 with TRBJ2-3; D uncertain. The germline CDR1 and CDR2 sequences are KGHSH and LQKENI. V was cut by 2 bases and J by 4 bases, with 16 bases left in between. The CDR3 length is 16 residues. The CDR3 region is CASSPVLKPVADTQYF. The CDR3 DNA is TGTGCCAGCTCACCAGTTCTAAAACCGGTCGCAGATACGCAGTATTTT.

This clonotype was recorded many times. This rearrangement joins TRBV12-3 or TRBV12-4 to TRBJ1-2; no clear D. V was shortened by 5 bases and J by 4 bases, with 14 bases between the two germline ends. This CDR3 has 14 amino acids. CDR3 in DNA: TGTGCCAGCAGTAGTGGTAGCAGAAGCTATGGCTACACCTTC. This translates into CASSSGSRSYGYTF.

The chain combines TRBV6-1 with TRBJ2-3; 15 bases line up with TRBD2. Trimming cost V 4 bases and J 2 bases; bases outside gene matches: 7. The germline gives CDR1 MNHNS, CDR2 SASEGT. The CDR3 runs 18 residues. The CDR3 DNA follows: TGTGCCAGCAGTGGAGGGGGACTAGCGGGAGGAGACACAGATACGCAGTATTTT. Its translation: CASSGGGLAGGDTDTQYF.

This chain links TRBV5-1 with TRBJ2-1, with TRBD1 matching 12 bases. J was trimmed by 0 bases and V by 1 base; bases with no gene match: 8. The CDR3 is made up of 19 amino acids. Germline V gives CDR1 SGHRS, CDR2 YFSETQ. The CDR3 loop is CASSLRGTGGRLSYNEQFF. The CDR3 region has the DNA TGCGCCAGCAGCTTGAGGGGGACAGGGGGCCGCCTCTCCTACAATGAGCAGTTCTTC.

A few counts support this clonotype. The chain carries TRBV2 and TRBJ2-7; D may be TRBD1 (6 bases). Trimming cost V 5 bases and J 3 bases, with 11 bases left between them. Germline CDR1 is SNHLY and CDR2 is FYNNEI. The CDR3 loop spans 13 amino acids. The CDR3 DNA reads TGTGCCAGCAGTAATAACAGGGTCTACGAGCAGTACTTC. Protein sequence: CASSNNRVYEQYF.

This clonotype occurred many times. The chain uses TRBV11-2 and TRBJ2-1, with D perhaps assigned TRBD1 or TRBD2 (6 bases each). Germline CDR1 is SGHAT and CDR2 is FQNNGV. V lost 5 bases and J 10 bases, leaving 12 bases between the germline ends. This CDR3 contains 12 residues. The CDR3 coding sequence is TGTGCCAGCAGCCCCGGAGGGGGGGAGCAGTTCTTC. Amino acids: CASSPGGGEQFF.

This clonotype was observed many times. The V call is TRBV2, the J call TRBJ2-2, with D hard to call. Germline V CDR1 and CDR2: SNHLY, FYNNEI. The length of the CDR3 is 16 residues. V lost 6 bases to trimming and J lost 1 base, with 15 bases between them. CDR3 in amino acids: CASRRQLRRNTGELFF. The CDR3 DNA sequence: TGTGCCAGCAGGCGGCAGCTGCGACGGAACACCGGGGAGCTGTTTTTT.

This clonotype was recorded a few times. V usage is TRBV5-1 and J usage is TRBJ1-1; D uncertain. In germline, CDR1 is SGHRS, CDR2 YFSETQ. The CDR3 loop spans 16 amino acids. Deletions cut 4 bases from V and 0 bases from J, with 16 bases between. This CDR3 is CASSPAQKVMNTEAFF. The CDR3 DNA sequence: TGCGCCAGCAGCCCCGCGCAGAAGGTCATGAACACTGAAGCTTTCTTT.

This clonotype was seen ten or more times. The rearrangement links TRBV11-2 to TRBJ2-3, with D hard to call. Germline lookup yields CDR1 SGHAT and CDR2 FQNNGV. V was pared by 1 base and J by 4 bases, with 9 bases between. CDR3 size: 14 residues. The CDR3 loop is CASSLASGADTQYF. In DNA form, the CDR3 reads TGTGCCAGCAGCTTAGCGTCTGGGGCAGATACGCAGTATTTT.

At least ten counts were recorded for this clonotype. The chain combines TRBV7-2 with TRBJ1-2; no clear D gene. Looked up from germline, CDR1 is SGHTA and CDR2 is FQGNSA. V lost 5 bases and J lost 4, with 20 bases in between. The CDR3 runs to 16 residues. The DNA for the CDR3 is TGTGCCAGCAGCCCCCAGGAACTCAGGAACCTCTATGGCTACACCTTC. It is translated as CASSPQELRNLYGYTF.

At least ten counts were recorded for this clonotype. The chain recombines TRBV30 with TRBJ2-7; D not resolved. Trimming removed 4 bases from V and 0 bases from J, with 10 bases in between. Germline V gives CDR1 GTSNPN, CDR2 SVGIG (reference sequence). The CDR3 sequence is 13 residues long. In DNA, the CDR3 is TGTGCCTGGAACGGGTGGAGCTCCTACGAGCAGTACTTC. This encodes CAWNGWSSYEQYF. Based on the CDR3 plus reference TRBV30 and TRBJ2-7, the full variable domain is SQTIHQWPATLVQPVGSPLSLECTVEGTSNPNLYWYRQAAGRGLQLLFYSVGIGQISSEVPQNLSASRPQDRQFILSSKKLLLSDSGFYLCAWNGWSSYEQYFGPGTRLTVT.

About this clonotype: One base away lies a much larger clone, so this may be a sequencing read error. The J gene is TRBJ1-1, the V gene TRBV6-2 or TRBV6-3, with D possibly TRBD1 on 6 matching bases. Germline V gene lookup returns CDR1 MNHEY and CDR2 SVGEGT. The CDR3 sequence is 17 residues long. The CDR3 loop reads CASSYRQGTLMNTEALF. CDR3 nucleotides: TGTGCCAGCAGTTACCGGCAGGGGACCCTCATGAACACTGAAGCTCTCTTT.

This clonotype was seen many times. CDR3 nucleotide sequence: TGTGCCACTTCTGCACAGCTATCCAGCTCCTACAATGAGCAGTTCTTC. This encodes CATSAQLSSSYNEQFF. The chain uses TRBV10-3 and TRBJ2-1; D gene ambiguous. The CDR3 is 16 amino acids. V lost 10 bases and J lost 0, with 19 bases in between. CDR1 ENHRY and CDR2 SYGVKD come from the germline V gene.

This chain links TRBV27 with TRBJ1-2; weak D call: TRBD1 (5 bases). This CDR3 region has 14 residues. Germline CDR1 is MNHEY and CDR2 is SMNVEV (reference sequence). Trimming stripped 3 bases from V and 4 bases from J, with 12 bases between. The CDR3 spells CASSFGGASYGYTF. CDR3 bases: TGTGCCAGCAGTTTTGGCGGGGCTAGCTATGGCTACACCTTC.

Only a few counts were recorded for this clonotype. A much larger clone lies a single base off, so this may be a read error. The rearrangement joins TRBV6-5 to TRBJ1-5; D uncertain. CDR3 size: 16 residues. V was cut by 2 bases and J by 1 base, with 12 bases left in between. CDR1 is MNHEY and CDR2 is SVGAGI in the germline V gene. CDR3 in DNA: TGTGCCAGCAGTTACGGTCTTCAGGAAAGCAATCAGCCCCAGCATTTT. As protein: CASSYGLQESNQPQHF.

The V and J genes are TRBV20-1 and TRBJ2-5; TRBD1 matches 7 bases. The J call may be faulty, since TRBJ2-1 better matches the DNA end. Germline lookup yields CDR1 DFQATT and CDR2 SNEGSKA (reference sequence). The CDR3 totals 15 residues. The CDR3 DNA reads TGCAGTGCTAGAGATAAGGGGGCCATAACCTACGAGCAGTTCTTC. Its translation is CSARDKGAITYEQFF.

Many counts were recorded for this clonotype. The V and J genes are TRBV9 and TRBJ2-7; D gene uncertain. CDR1 and CDR2 from the germline V gene are SGDLS and YYNGEE. The CDR3 extends over 14 amino acids. Trimming cost V 4 bases and J 7 bases, with 18 bases left between them. The CDR3 region is CASSPGSSRAEQYF. CDR3 coding DNA: TGTGCCAGCAGCCCCGGCTCCTCACGTGCAGAGCAGTACTTC.

This clonotype has more than one count but fewer than ten. This chain joins TRBV2 and TRBJ1-1, with TRBD1 identical over 9 bases. This CDR3 has 15 amino acids. Germline-derived CDR1 and CDR2 are SNHLY and FYNNEI. The ends lost 6 bases at V and 0 bases at J; junction bases unmatched: 5. CDR3 sequence: CASRRTGELNTEAFF. The CDR3 DNA reads as TGTGCCAGCAGGAGGACAGGGGAGTTGAACACTGAAGCTTTCTTT.

This clonotype was counted between two and nine times. The rearrangement uses TRBV5-1 and TRBJ2-3, with TRBD2 identical over 10 bases. The CDR3 runs to 16 residues. CDR1 and CDR2 (germline): SGHRS, YFSETQ. Trimming removed 3 bases from V and 5 bases from J; junction bases left unmatched: 9. In nucleotides, the CDR3 is TGCGCCAGCAGCTCCGAACCGCTAGCGGGAGTAGATACGCAGTATTTT. Protein: CASSSEPLAGVDTQYF.

The table lists this clonotype with a count of one. The rearrangement joins TRBV10-2 to TRBJ2-7, with D possibly matching TRBD2 (5 bases). The germline CDR1 and CDR2 sequences are WSHSY and SAAADI. The CDR3 has 15 residues. The V end lost 0 bases, the J end lost 5 bases, and 14 bases lay between the germline ends. This CDR3 reads CASSESVRGFDEQYF. For the CDR3, the DNA is TGCGCCAGCAGTGAGTCCGTGAGAGGGTTCGACGAGCAGTACTTC.

In its sample, this clonotype was seen once. With a much larger clone just one base away, this may be a read error. J is TRBJ1-1 and V is TRBV10-1, with 10 bases identical to TRBD1. The CDR3 totals 14 residues. Trimming removed 1 base from V and 7 bases from J; junction bases left unmatched: 3. Germline CDR1 and CDR2: WNHNN and SYGVQD (reference sequence). CDR3 amino acids: CASSEWTGGIEAFF. The CDR3 region has the DNA TGCGCCAGCAGTGAGTGGACAGGGGGGATTGAAGCTTTCTTT.

This clonotype was seen more than once but under ten times. The V gene is TRBV25-1, the J gene TRBJ2-3; D might be TRBD1 or TRBD2, each matching 6 bases. The V gene lost 5 bases and the J gene lost 0 bases, with 15 bases spanning the gap. The CDR3 has 16 residues. In germline, CDR1 is MGHDK, CDR2 SYGVNS. The CDR3 DNA reads as TGTGCCAGCAGTTATGGAGGGGGACCTAGCACAGATACGCAGTATTTT. Protein sequence: CASSYGGGPSTDTQYF.